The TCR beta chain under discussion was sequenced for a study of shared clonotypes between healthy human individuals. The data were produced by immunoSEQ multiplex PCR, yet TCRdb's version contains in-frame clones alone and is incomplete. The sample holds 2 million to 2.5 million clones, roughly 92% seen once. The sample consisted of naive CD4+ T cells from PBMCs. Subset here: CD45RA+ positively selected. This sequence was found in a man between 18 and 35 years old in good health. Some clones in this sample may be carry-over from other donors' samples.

CDR3 coding DNA: TGTGCCATCAGCTTTATTGGGTCTGGGGCCAACGTCCTGACTTTC. Amino acid sequence: CAISFIGSGANVLTF. This chain connects TRBV10-3 to TRBJ2-6; D ambiguous. The germline gives CDR1 ENHRY, CDR2 SYGVKD. V was cut by 6 bases and J by 1 base, with 10 bases left in between. The CDR3 is 15 residues long.